These T cell receptor beta chains were read from a single sample in a study of cytomegalovirus exposure and HLA in healthy donors. Sequencing was performed with immunoSEQ multiplex PCR; in TCRdb, only in-frame clones are kept and a portion is missing. The sample lists roughly 200,000 clones, approximately 89% occurring once. The sequenced material came from PBMCs. Receptors originate from a man aged 30-40 years in good health and CMV-seropositive. CDR3s include the opening cysteine and the closing phenylalanine or tryptophan. The order of the fields is CDR3 DNA, CDR3 protein, clone size, D gene, V gene, J gene. The D gene is left open where the match is weak. Clone size is given for some rows only: seen once, a few or many times, or a class if the clone is expanded.

TGTGCCAGCAGTTACGTGGGTCAAAACCGGGATGGCTACACCTTC	CASSYVGQNRDGYTF	-	-	TRBV6-5	TRBJ1-2
TGCGCCAGCAGCCAAGAGAGGGACGAGCAGTACTTC	CASSQERDEQYF	-	-	TRBV4-1	TRBJ2-7
TGCGCCAGCAGCTTGGCACAGGCGAACACCGGGGAGCTGTTTTTT	CASSLAQANTGELFF	-	-	TRBV5-1	TRBJ2-2
TGTGCCAGCAGTGCCGGGGGGGGCCCCTACGAGCAGTACTTC	CASSAGGGPYEQYF	few	TRBD2	TRBV7-2	TRBJ2-7
TGTGCTAGTGGTTTCCCGGGGGAGGACGAGCAGTACTTC	CASGFPGEDEQYF	-	-	TRBV12-5	TRBJ2-7
TGTGCCAGCAGCGTAGACTCGGCGGCAACTAATGAAAAACTGTTTTTT	CASSVDSAATNEKLFF	-	-	TRBV9	TRBJ1-4
TGTGCCATCAGTGAGTCGTTGGGGGTTCGACATCAGCCCCAGCATTTT	CAISESLGVRHQPQHF	once	-	TRBV10-3	TRBJ1-5
TGTGCCAGCAGTTACCATGGGGGCGCATCAGATACGCAGTATTTT	CASSYHGGASDTQYF	-	-	TRBV6-5	TRBJ2-3
TGTGCCAGCAGCCAAGGGACTAGCGGGAAGGAGACCCAGTACTTC	CASSQGTSGKETQYF	-	TRBD2	TRBV4-2	TRBJ2-5
TGTGCCAGCAGCTTGGCTCCCCGCTCCGTAAACAATGAGCAGTTCTTC	CASSLAPRSVNNEQFF	-	-	TRBV5-5	TRBJ2-1
TGTGCCAGCAGCTCCGGGGACAGGGGAGGCTCACCCCTCCACTTT	CASSSGDRGGSPLHF	-	TRBD1	TRBV7-2	TRBJ1-6
TGTGCCAGCAGCTTAGCCCGGACTAGCGGCTCCTACGAGCAGTACTTC	CASSLARTSGSYEQYF	-	TRBD2	TRBV7-9	TRBJ2-7
TGTGCCAGCAGCTTAGTTCAGGGCCTAAATTCACCCCTCCACTTT	CASSLVQGLNSPLHF	few	-	TRBV7-2	TRBJ1-6
TGTGCCAGCATGGACAGGGGTAAGCAGTTCTTC	CASMDRGKQFF	-	TRBD1	TRBV6-5	TRBJ2-1
TGTGCCAGCAGAACCACAGGGATCTCCTACGAGCAGTACTTC	CASRTTGISYEQYF	-	-	TRBV27	TRBJ2-7
TGTGCCAGCAGCTCGCACAGGGGGTCAGATACGCAGTATTTT	CASSSHRGSDTQYF	-	TRBD1	TRBV11-1	TRBJ2-3
TGTGCCAGCAGCCCAGCACCGGATACGCAGTATTTT	CASSPAPDTQYF	-	-	TRBV7-9	TRBJ2-3
TGCAGTGCTACCCCGGGTGAGACCCAGTACTTC	CSATPGETQYF	-	-	TRBV20-1	TRBJ2-5
TGTGCCAGCAGCTTAGAATGGGGCAAGAGCTACGAGCAGTACTTC	CASSLEWGKSYEQYF	-	-	TRBV7-2	TRBJ2-7
TGTGCCAGCGGATTATATCAGGACTATGGCTACACCTTC	CASGLYQDYGYTF	-	-	TRBV7-9	TRBJ1-2
TGTGCCAGTAGTCCCGACTCACCGAGCTCCTACGAGCAGTACTTC	CASSPDSPSSYEQYF	-	-	TRBV19	TRBJ2-7
TGTGCCAGCTCACCACCGAGTGAAGCCGGCGAAAAACTGTTTTTT	CASSPPSEAGEKLFF	-	-	TRBV18	TRBJ1-4
TGCGCCAGCAGCCCCGGTGGAGCGGGAGGCTTCCATGAGCAGTTCTTC	CASSPGGAGGFHEQFF	-	TRBD2	TRBV5-1	TRBJ2-1
TGCGCCAGCTTAAAGGGCCCGGGGAAGCAGTACTTC	CASLKGPGKQYF	many	-	TRBV10-1	TRBJ2-7
TGTGCCAGCAGACTGACAGGATACAATGAGCAGTTCTTC	CASRLTGYNEQFF	-	-	TRBV27	TRBJ2-1
TGTGCCAGCAGCCCTTCGACAGGCGAGCAGTACTTC	CASSPSTGEQYF	-	-	TRBV7-9	TRBJ2-7
TGTGCCAGCGGCGGCGGGGGGCGCTCCTACGAGCAGTACTTC	CASGGGGRSYEQYF	-	TRBD2	TRBV11-3	TRBJ2-7
TGCAGCGTTGAAGATGGGACAGGAAAATTTGAAGCTTTCTTT	CSVEDGTGKFEAFF	-	TRBD1	TRBV29-1	TRBJ1-1
TGTGCCAGCAGAACGACAGCGCGAAACACTGAAGCTTTCTTT	CASRTTARNTEAFF	-	-	TRBV2	TRBJ1-1
TGTGCCAGCTCACCAGGGGGCGCGGTGGATCGGCCCCAGCATTTT	CASSPGGAVDRPQHF	-	-	TRBV18	TRBJ1-5
TGTGCCAGCAATCGGGCTAGCGGGGGCCTAAGAGAGACCCAGTACTTC	CASNRASGGLRETQYF	-	TRBD2	TRBV27	TRBJ2-5
TGTGCCAGCAGTTTACCTGACAGGGGAGAGGACTACACCTTC	CASSLPDRGEDYTF	-	TRBD1	TRBV28	TRBJ1-2
TGTGCCAGCACAGGGAGGGGGCTTGGCTACACCTTC	CASTGRGLGYTF	-	TRBD1	TRBV27	TRBJ1-2
TGTGCCAGCAGCCCCAACACAGGGTTATCCCTCGACTACACCTTC	CASSPNTGLSLDYTF	-	-	TRBV7-9	TRBJ1-2
TGTGCCAGCAGCTTGGACAGGGGGCTCAATCAGCCCCAGCATTTT	CASSLDRGLNQPQHF	-	TRBD1	TRBV7-2	TRBJ1-5
TGTGCCACCAGCAGTGCATTGACAGGATATGGCTACACCTTC	CATSSALTGYGYTF	-	-	TRBV15	TRBJ1-2
TGTGCCAGCAGCTCCAGTGGGGGGAGCTACACCTTC	CASSSSGGSYTF	-	-	TRBV9	TRBJ1-2
TGTGCCAGCAGCACTTACATTGGGACAGGGGATGAAAAACTGTTTTTT	CASSTYIGTGDEKLFF	few	TRBD1	TRBV7-2	TRBJ1-4
TGTGCCAGCGGGAGGGTAACCTACGAGCAGTACTTC	CASGRVTYEQYF	-	TRBD2	TRBV2	TRBJ2-7
TGTGCCAGCAGTGTTGGACACGCGAACACCGGGGAGCTGTTTTTT	CASSVGHANTGELFF	-	-	TRBV6-1	TRBJ2-2
TGTGCCTGGGCAGGTACTGGGACCCAGTACTTC	CAWAGTGTQYF	-	-	TRBV30	TRBJ2-5